Included here is one T cell receptor (beta chain) sequence, with context. The protocol was immunoSEQ multiplex PCR, while the TCRdb copy is restricted to in-frame clones and leaves out a portion. This table has roughly 6,600 clones, about nine tenths appearing once. The germline V gene has CDR1 SGDLS and CDR2 YYNGEE. CDR3 size: 15 residues. The V segment lost 0 bases and the J segment 5 bases; nucleotides outside the gene matches: 7. These data originate in a study of blood T cell repertoires in COVID-19. Study background: Researchers got acute and convalescent COVID-19 samples from the United States, Italy and Spain. T cells, B-cell-depleted T cells, or PBMCs provided the cDNA or gDNA that served as material.

The sample comprised peripheral blood. The source is a human donor in a cohort sampled during active COVID-19. The donor label of this sample is uncertain. This rearrangement joins TRBV9 to TRBJ2-5, with TRBD1 identical over 7 bases. CDR3 sequence: CASSVAGGAWETQYF. The CDR3 bases are TGTGCCAGCAGCGTAGCAGGGGGTGCTTGGGAGACCCAGTACTTC. The full variable domain, in which reference TRBV9 and TRBJ2-5 provide the parts outside the CDR3, is DSGVTQTPKHLITATGQRVTLRCSPRSGDLSVYWYQQSLDQGLQFLIQYYNGEERAKGNILERFSAQQFPDLHSELNLSSLELGDSALYFCASSVAGGAWETQYFGPGTRLLVL.